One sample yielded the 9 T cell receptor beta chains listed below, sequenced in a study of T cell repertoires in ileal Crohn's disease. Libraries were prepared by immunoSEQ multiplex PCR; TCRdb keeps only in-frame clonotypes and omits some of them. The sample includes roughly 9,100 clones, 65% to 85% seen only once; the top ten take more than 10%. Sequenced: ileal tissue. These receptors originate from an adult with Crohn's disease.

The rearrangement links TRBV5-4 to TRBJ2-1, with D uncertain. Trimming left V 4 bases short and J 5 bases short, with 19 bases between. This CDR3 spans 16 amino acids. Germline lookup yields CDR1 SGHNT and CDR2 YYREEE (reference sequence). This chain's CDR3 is CASSHLAGSFNNEQFF. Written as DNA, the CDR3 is TGTGCCAGCAGCCACTTAGCCGGGTCCTTTAACAATGAGCAGTTCTTC.

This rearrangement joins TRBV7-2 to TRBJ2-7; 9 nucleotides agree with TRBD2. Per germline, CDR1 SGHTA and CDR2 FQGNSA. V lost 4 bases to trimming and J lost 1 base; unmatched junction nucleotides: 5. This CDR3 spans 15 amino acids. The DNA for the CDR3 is TGTGCCAGCAGCTCCACTAGCGGGCTATCCTACGAGCAGTACTTC. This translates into CASSSTSGLSYEQYF. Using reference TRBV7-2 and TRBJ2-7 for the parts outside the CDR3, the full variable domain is GAGVSQSPSNKVTEKGKDVELRCDPISGHTALYWYRQSLGQGLEFLIYFQGNSAPDKSGLPSDRFSAERTGGSVSTLTIQRTQQEDSAVYLCASSSTSGLSYEQYFGPGTRLTVT.

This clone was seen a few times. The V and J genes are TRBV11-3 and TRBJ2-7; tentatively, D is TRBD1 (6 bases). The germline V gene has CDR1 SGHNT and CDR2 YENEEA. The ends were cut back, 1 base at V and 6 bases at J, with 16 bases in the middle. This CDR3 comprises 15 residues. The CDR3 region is CASSLARTATPEQYF. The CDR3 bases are TGTGCCAGCAGCTTAGCACGGACAGCGACTCCCGAGCAGTACTTC. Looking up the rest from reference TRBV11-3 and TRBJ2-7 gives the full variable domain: EAGVVQSPRYKIIEKKQPVAFWCNPISGHNTLYWYLQNLGQGPELLIRYENEEAVDDSQLPKDRFSAERLKGVDSTLKIQPAELGDSAVYLCASSLARTATPEQYFGPGTRLTVT.

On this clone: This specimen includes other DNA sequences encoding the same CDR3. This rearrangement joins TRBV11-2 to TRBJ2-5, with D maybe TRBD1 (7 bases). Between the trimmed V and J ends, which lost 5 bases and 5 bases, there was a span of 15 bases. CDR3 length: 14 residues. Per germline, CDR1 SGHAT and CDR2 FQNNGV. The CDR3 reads CASSRQGGQETQYF. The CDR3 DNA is TGTGCCAGCAGCCGACAGGGAGGACAGGAGACCCAGTACTTC.

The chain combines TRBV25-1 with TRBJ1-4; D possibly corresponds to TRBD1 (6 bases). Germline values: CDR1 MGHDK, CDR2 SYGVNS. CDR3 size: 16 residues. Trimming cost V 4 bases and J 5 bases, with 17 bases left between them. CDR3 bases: TGTGCCAGCAGTGGCCAGACAGGCCCAGCAAATGAAAAACTGTTTTTT. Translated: CASSGQTGPANEKLFF.

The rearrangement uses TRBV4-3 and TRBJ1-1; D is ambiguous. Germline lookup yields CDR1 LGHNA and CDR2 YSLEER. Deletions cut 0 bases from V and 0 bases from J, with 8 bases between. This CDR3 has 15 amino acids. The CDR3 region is CASSQEADMNTEAFF. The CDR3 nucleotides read TGCGCCAGCAGCCAAGAGGCAGACATGAACACTGAAGCTTTCTTT.

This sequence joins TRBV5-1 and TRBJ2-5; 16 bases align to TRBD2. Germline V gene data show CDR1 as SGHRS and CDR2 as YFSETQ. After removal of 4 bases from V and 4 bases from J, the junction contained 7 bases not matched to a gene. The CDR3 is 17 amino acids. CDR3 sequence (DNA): TGCGCCAGCAGCATGGGACTAGCGGGAGGGCCCTCAGAGACCCAGTACTTC. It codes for CASSMGLAGGPSETQYF.

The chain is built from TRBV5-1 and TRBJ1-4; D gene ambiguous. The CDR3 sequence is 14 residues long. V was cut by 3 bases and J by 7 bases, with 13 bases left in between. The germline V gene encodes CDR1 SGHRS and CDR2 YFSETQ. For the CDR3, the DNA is TGCGCCAGCAGCTCCGGACTCTCGGGTGAAAAACTGTTTTTT. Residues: CASSSGLSGEKLFF.

The CDR3 bases are TGTGCCAGCAGTTCAGACACTGAGCAGTTCTTC. This translates into CASSSDTEQFF. The genes are TRBV6-6 and TRBJ2-1; D not certain. The V and J ends lost 4 bases and 9 bases respectively, with 7 bases between them. Germline V lookup: CDR1 MNHNY, CDR2 SVGAGI (reference sequence). This CDR3 contains 11 residues.